These T cell receptor beta chains were read from a single sample in a study of T cells after yellow fever vaccination. TCRdb analysed the 5' RACE reads with MiXCR anew, one entry per CDR3 protein. Here the sample spans under 700,000 distinct CDR3 sequences, about a sixth being singletons. This material consisted of PBMCs, taken 4 to 6 days after the first yellow fever vaccination. The receptors were sampled from a man between 18 and 35 years old who received the YFV17D yellow fever vaccine. The CDR3 runs from the conserved cysteine through the conserved F or W. A D gene is named only where the DNA matches it firmly. Only some rows state a clone size, as once, few, many or a class for expanded clones.

D	size	V	J	CDR3	DNA
-	many	TRBV6-1	TRBJ2-5	CASSEAFLKADKEETQYF	TGTGCCAGCAGTGAAGCGTTTTTGAAGGCCGACAAAGAAGAGACCCAGTACTTC
TRBD1	few	TRBV7-9	TRBJ1-1	CASSLGTGDMNTEAFF	TGTGCCAGCAGCTTGGGGACAGGGGATATGAACACTGAAGCTTTCTTT
-	few	TRBV5-1	TRBJ2-2	CASRGLRELFF	TGCGCCAGCAGAGGGCTAAGGGAGCTGTTTTTT
-	-	TRBV30	TRBJ1-4	CAWTPRQQWGEKLFF	TGTGCCTGGACCCCCCGACAGCAATGGGGCGAAAAACTGTTTTTT
-	few	TRBV20-1	TRBJ2-5	CSATRPTRETQYF	TGCAGTGCTACCCGACCAACCCGAGAGACCCAGTACTTC
-	-	TRBV9	TRBJ2-7	CASSVGTETYEQYF	TGTGCCAGCAGCGTAGGGACAGAAACCTACGAGCAGTACTTC
TRBD1	few	TRBV7-9	TRBJ2-7	CASSLRGQGIYEQYF	TGTGCCAGCAGCTTAAGGGGACAGGGGATCTACGAGCAGTACTTC
TRBD1	few	TRBV7-9	TRBJ1-2	CASSRQQGPYGYTF	TGTGCCAGCAGCAGACAACAGGGGCCCTATGGCTACACCTTC
-	many	TRBV5-1	TRBJ2-3	CASSSSVGTDTQYF	TGCGCCAGCAGTTCCTCGGTCGGCACAGATACGCAGTATTTT
TRBD2	few	TRBV18	TRBJ2-1	CASSPRLAVPYNEQFF	TGTGCCAGCTCACCAAGACTAGCGGTACCCTACAATGAGCAGTTCTTC
-	many	TRBV5-1	TRBJ2-1	CASSPGQWGGGEQFF	TGCGCCAGCAGCCCCGGACAGTGGGGGGGTGGTGAGCAGTTCTTC
TRBD1	few	TRBV6-5	TRBJ1-1	CASSYYRDRAYTEAFF	TGTGCCAGCAGTTACTACCGGGACAGGGCCTACACTGAAGCTTTCTTT
TRBD2	few	TRBV15	TRBJ2-1	CATSKVAGGNIYNEQFF	TGTGCCACCAGCAAAGTGGCGGGGGGGAATATTTACAATGAGCAGTTCTTC
TRBD1	-	TRBV2	TRBJ1-5	CASRDRDWGQPQHF	TGTGCCAGCAGAGACAGGGATTGGGGTCAGCCCCAGCATTTT
-	-	TRBV29-1	TRBJ2-1	CSVEDFRGAGEQFF	TGCAGCGTTGAAGATTTCAGGGGGGCGGGTGAGCAGTTCTTC
TRBD1	-	TRBV5-6	TRBJ2-2	CASSLDGQGATGELFF	TGTGCCAGCAGCTTGGATGGACAGGGGGCGACCGGGGAGCTGTTTTTT
-	-	TRBV4-1	TRBJ2-1	CASSQGPAQEKFF	TGCGCCAGCAGCCAAGGCCCCGCCCAGGAGAAGTTCTTC
-	once	TRBV10-3	TRBJ2-7	CAITEGGVYEQYF	TGTGCCATCACAGAGGGGGGGGTCTACGAGCAGTACTTC
-	-	TRBV5-4	TRBJ1-4	CASSLDRANEKLFF	TGTGCCAGCAGCTTGGACAGGGCGAATGAAAAACTGTTTTTT
TRBD2	few	TRBV7-2	TRBJ2-3	CASSLLGGGVTDTQYF	TGTGCCAGCAGCTTACTCGGCGGGGGGGTCACAGATACGCAGTATTTT
TRBD1	-	TRBV10-3	TRBJ1-4	CAISPDREKLFF	TGTGCCATCAGCCCGGACAGGGAAAAACTGTTTTTT
-	few	TRBV6-2/TRBV6-3	TRBJ2-3	CASSYSRLAASTDTQYF	TGTGCCAGCAGTTACAGTCGGCTAGCCGCAAGCACAGATACGCAGTATTTT
-	many	TRBV12-3/TRBV12-4	TRBJ1-5	CASSLTGSNQPQHF	TGCGCCAGCAGCCTCACAGGGAGCAATCAGCCCCAGCATTTT
-	few	TRBV20-1	TRBJ1-1	CSARGELVNEAFF	TGCAGTGCTAGAGGGGAATTAGTAAATGAAGCTTTCTTT
-	once	TRBV5-1	TRBJ2-7	CASSGLRPGGEQYF	TGCGCCAGCAGCGGACTTAGACCCGGGGGCGAGCAGTACTTC
TRBD1	few	TRBV30	TRBJ2-6	CAWNGQGFSTGANVLTF	TGTGCCTGGAACGGACAGGGGTTCTCTACTGGGGCCAACGTCCTGACTTTC
-	many	TRBV5-1	TRBJ1-1	CASSGGMNTEAFF	TGCGCCAGCAGCGGCGGCATGAACACTGAAGCTTTCTTT
-	-	TRBV29-1	TRBJ2-1	CSVEFQLAGEQFF	TGCAGCGTTGAGTTCCAACTAGCAGGGGAGCAGTTCTTC
-	-	TRBV9	TRBJ1-5	CASSPKGNRTSNQPQHF	TGTGCCAGCAGCCCCAAAGGGAATAGAACTAGCAATCAGCCCCAGCATTTT
TRBD1	-	TRBV19	TRBJ2-5	CASSTNPTGVKTQYF	TGTGCCAGTAGTACCAATCCTACAGGGGTCAAGACCCAGTACTTC
TRBD1	-	TRBV12-3/TRBV12-4	TRBJ1-1	CASSFDREVEAFF	TGTGCCAGCAGTTTTGACAGGGAGGTTGAAGCTTTCTTT
TRBD1	-	TRBV24-1	TRBJ2-3	CATSEHRDRGDTQYF	TGTGCCACCAGTGAACACCGGGACAGGGGAGATACGCAGTATTTT
-	-	TRBV6-5	TRBJ2-2	CASSYSRGGGELFF	TGTGCCAGCAGTTACTCTAGGGGAGGCGGGGAGCTGTTTTTT
-	-	TRBV6-1	TRBJ1-6	CASCGRNNSPLHF	TGTGCCAGCTGCGGCCGCAATAATTCACCCCTCCACTTT
TRBD2	-	TRBV6-5	TRBJ2-1	CASSFLGGSNEQFF	TGTGCCAGCAGTTTCCTGGGGGGGTCCAATGAGCAGTTCTTC
-	-	TRBV6-1	TRBJ1-3	CASRSFGSGNTIYF	TGTGCCAGCAGGTCATTCGGCTCTGGAAACACCATATATTTT
-	-	TRBV20-1	TRBJ1-5	CSASRGYSNQPQHF	TGCAGTGCTAGTCGGGGGTATAGCAATCAGCCCCAGCATTTT
-	few	TRBV10-3	TRBJ2-2	CATTHRDRSGELFF	TGTGCCACCACCCACAGGGATCGATCCGGGGAGCTGTTTTTT
TRBD1	many	TRBV5-1	TRBJ2-3	CASSSGTATDTQYF	TGCGCCAGCAGCTCAGGGACAGCCACAGATACGCAGTATTTT
-	-	TRBV7-8	TRBJ2-1	CASSFFSGVQQYEQFF	TGTGCCAGCAGCTTTTTTTCGGGGGTCCAGCAATATGAGCAGTTCTTC
-	-	TRBV4-1	TRBJ2-5	CASSLTNKETQYF	TGCGCCAGCAGCCTCACAAACAAAGAGACCCAGTACTTC
TRBD1	-	TRBV19	TRBJ2-1	CATKLPGGFNEQFF	TGTGCCACCAAATTACCAGGGGGCTTCAATGAGCAGTTCTTC
TRBD2	few	TRBV4-1	TRBJ2-3	CASSQYPASGGADTQYF	TGCGCCAGCAGCCAATACCCTGCTAGCGGGGGGGCAGATACGCAGTATTTT
-	few	TRBV5-4	TRBJ2-4	CASSLRGEWNIQYF	TGTGCCAGCAGCTTACGTGGGGAGTGGAACATTCAGTACTTC
TRBD1	few	TRBV5-1	TRBJ2-4	CASSSPETGKNIQYF	TGCGCCAGCAGCTCCCCAGAGACAGGGAAAAACATTCAGTACTTC
TRBD2	-	TRBV4-1	TRBJ2-7	CASSQVRGEDYEQYF	TGCGCCAGCAGCCAAGTACGGGGGGAGGACTACGAGCAGTACTTC
TRBD1	once	TRBV7-2	TRBJ1-6	CASSFLRQGQSPLHF	TGTGCCAGCAGCTTCCTAAGACAGGGGCAGTCACCCCTCCACTTT
-	few	TRBV12-5	TRBJ1-6	CASGSQPNSPLHF	TGTGCTAGTGGTTCCCAACCGAATTCACCCCTCCACTTT
TRBD1	-	TRBV4-2	TRBJ1-6	CASSRQGRYNSPLHF	TGTGCCAGCAGCCGACAGGGTCGATATAATTCACCCCTCCACTTT
-	many	TRBV7-2	TRBJ1-1	CASSLQLDDPRAFF	TGTGCCAGCAGCCTACAGCTTGACGACCCTCGTGCTTTCTTT